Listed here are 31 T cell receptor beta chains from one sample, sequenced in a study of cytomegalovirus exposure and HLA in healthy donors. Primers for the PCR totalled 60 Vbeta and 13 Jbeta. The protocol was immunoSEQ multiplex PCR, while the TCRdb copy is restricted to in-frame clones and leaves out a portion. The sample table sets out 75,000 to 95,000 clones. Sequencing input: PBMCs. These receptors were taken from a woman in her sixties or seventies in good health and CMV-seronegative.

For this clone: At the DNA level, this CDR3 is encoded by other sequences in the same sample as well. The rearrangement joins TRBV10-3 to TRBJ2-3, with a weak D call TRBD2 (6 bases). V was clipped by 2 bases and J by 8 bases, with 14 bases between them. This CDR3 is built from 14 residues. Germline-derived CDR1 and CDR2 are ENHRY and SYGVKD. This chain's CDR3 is CAISEERVGGTQYF. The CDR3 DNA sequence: TGTGCCATCAGTGAGGAGCGGGTAGGTGGTACGCAGTATTTT.

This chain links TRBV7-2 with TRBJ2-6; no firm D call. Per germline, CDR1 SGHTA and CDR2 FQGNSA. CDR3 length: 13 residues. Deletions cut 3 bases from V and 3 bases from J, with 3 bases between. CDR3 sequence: CASSFFGANVLTF. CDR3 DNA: TGTGCCAGCAGCTTCTTTGGGGCCAACGTCCTGACTTTC.

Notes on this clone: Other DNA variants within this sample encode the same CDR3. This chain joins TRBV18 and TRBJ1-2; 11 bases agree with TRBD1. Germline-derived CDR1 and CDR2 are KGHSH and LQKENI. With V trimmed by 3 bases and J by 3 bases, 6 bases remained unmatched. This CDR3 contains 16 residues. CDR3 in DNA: TGTGCCAGCTCACCCCTGAGGGGACAGGGGGACTATGGCTACACCTTC. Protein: CASSPLRGQGDYGYTF.

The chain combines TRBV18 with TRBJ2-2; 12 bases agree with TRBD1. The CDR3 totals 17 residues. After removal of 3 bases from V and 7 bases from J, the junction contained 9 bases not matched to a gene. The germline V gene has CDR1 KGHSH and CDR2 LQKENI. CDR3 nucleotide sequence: TGTGCCAGCTCACCCCCACCGGGACAGGGGGCCGTCGGGGAGCTGTTTTTT. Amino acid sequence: CASSPPPGQGAVGELFF.

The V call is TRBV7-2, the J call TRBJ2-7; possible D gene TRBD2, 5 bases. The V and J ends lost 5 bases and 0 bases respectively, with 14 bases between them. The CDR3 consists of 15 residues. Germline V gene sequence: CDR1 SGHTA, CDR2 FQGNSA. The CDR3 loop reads CASSVDSAYSYEQYF. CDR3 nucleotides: TGTGCCAGCAGCGTGGATAGCGCCTACTCCTACGAGCAGTACTTC. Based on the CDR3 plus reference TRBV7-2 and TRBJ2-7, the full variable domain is GAGVSQSPSNKVTEKGKDVELRCDPISGHTALYWYRQSLGQGLEFLIYFQGNSAPDKSGLPSDRFSAERTGGSVSTLTIQRTQQEDSAVYLCASSVDSAYSYEQYFGPGTRLTVT.

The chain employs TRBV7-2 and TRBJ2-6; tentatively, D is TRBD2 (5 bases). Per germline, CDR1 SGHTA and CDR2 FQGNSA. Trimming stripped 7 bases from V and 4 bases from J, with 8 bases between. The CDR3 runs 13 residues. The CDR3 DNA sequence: TGTGCCAGCACTCCGGGGGGGGCCAACGTCCTGACTTTC. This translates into CASTPGGANVLTF.

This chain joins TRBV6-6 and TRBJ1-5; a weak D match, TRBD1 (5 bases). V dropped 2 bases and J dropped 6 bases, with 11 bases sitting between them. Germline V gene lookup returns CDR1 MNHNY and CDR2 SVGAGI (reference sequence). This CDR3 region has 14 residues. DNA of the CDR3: TGTGCCAGCAGTTACGGTCAGGGTACTCAGCCCCAGCATTTT. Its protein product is CASSYGQGTQPQHF.

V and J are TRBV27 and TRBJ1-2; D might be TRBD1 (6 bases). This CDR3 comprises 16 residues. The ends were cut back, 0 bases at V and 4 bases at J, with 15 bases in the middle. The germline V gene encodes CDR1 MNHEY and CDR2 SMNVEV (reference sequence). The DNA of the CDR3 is TGTGCCAGCAGTTTATCCGGGCAGGGGAGGGTCTATGGCTACACCTTC. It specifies CASSLSGQGRVYGYTF.

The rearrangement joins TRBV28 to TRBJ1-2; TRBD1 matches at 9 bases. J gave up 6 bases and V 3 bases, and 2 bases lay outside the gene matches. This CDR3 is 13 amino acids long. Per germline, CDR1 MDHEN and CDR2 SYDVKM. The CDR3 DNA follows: TGTGCCAGCAGTTTGACAGGGGGTAATGGCTACACCTTC. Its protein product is CASSLTGGNGYTF.

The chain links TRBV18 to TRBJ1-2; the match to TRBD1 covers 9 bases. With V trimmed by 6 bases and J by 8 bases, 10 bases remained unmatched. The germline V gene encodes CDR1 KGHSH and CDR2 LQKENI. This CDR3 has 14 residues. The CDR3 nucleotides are TGTGCCAGCTCCCGGGGACAGGGAGTTGAGGGCTACACCTTC. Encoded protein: CASSRGQGVEGYTF.

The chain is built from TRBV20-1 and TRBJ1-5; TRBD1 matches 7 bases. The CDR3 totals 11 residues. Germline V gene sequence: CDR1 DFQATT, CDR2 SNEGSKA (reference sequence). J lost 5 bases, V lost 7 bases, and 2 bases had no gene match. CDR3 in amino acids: CSVQGHQPQHF. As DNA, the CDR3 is TGCAGTGTACAGGGGCATCAGCCCCAGCATTTT.

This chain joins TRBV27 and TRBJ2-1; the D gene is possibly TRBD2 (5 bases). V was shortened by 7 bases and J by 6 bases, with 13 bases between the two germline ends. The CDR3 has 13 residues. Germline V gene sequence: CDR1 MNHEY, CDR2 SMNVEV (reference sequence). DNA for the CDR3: TGTGCCAGCACCAAGACTAATTCCAATGAGCAGTTCTTC. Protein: CASTKTNSNEQFF.

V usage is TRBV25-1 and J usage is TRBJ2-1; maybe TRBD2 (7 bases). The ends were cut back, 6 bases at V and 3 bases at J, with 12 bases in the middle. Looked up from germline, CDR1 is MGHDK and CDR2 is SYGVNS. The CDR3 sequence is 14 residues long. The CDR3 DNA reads TGTGCCAGCAGGTGGGGGGGGCACTACAATGAGCAGTTCTTC. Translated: CASRWGGHYNEQFF.

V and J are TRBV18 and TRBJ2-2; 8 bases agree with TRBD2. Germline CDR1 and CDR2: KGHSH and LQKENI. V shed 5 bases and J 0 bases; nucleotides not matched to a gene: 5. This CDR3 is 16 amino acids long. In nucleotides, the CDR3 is TGTGCCAGCTCATCCACTAGCGGTTCGAACACCGGGGAGCTGTTTTTT. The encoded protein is CASSSTSGSNTGELFF.

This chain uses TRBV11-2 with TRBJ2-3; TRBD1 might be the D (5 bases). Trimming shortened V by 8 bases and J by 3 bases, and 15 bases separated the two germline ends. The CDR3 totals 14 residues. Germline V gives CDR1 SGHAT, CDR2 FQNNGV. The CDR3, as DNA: TGTGCCAGCGGGGCCCTACGTGGTACAGATACGCAGTATTTT. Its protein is CASGALRGTDTQYF.

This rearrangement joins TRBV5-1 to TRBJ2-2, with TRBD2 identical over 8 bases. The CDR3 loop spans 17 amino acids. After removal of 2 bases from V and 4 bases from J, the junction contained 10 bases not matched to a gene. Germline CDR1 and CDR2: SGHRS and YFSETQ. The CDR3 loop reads CASSLRQSGSGTGELFF. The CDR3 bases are TGCGCCAGCAGCTTAAGGCAGAGCGGGAGTGGCACCGGGGAGCTGTTTTTT.

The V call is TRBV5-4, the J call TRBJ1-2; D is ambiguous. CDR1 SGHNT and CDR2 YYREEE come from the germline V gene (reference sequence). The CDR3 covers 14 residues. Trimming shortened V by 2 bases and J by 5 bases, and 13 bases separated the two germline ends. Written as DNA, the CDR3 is TGTGCCAGCAGCTTTGGACTTGATGGGTATGGCTACACCTTC. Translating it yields CASSFGLDGYGYTF. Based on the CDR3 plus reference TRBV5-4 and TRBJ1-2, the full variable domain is ETGVTQSPTHLIKTRGQQVTLRCSSQSGHNTVSWYQQALGQGPQFIFQYYREEENGRGNFPPRFSGLQFPNYSSELNVNALELDDSALYLCASSFGLDGYGYTFGSGTRLTVV.

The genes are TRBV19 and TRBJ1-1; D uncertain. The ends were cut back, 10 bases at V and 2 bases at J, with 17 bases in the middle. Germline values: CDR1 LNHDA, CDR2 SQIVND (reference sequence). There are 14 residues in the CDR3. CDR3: CATSRRSSNTEAFF. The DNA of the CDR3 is TGTGCCACCAGCCGGCGGAGCTCCAACACTGAAGCTTTCTTT.

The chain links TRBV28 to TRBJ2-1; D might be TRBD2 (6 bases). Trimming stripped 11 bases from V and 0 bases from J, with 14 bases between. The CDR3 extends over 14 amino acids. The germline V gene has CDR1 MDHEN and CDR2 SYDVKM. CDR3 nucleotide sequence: TGTGCCGTCGACCCCGGGAGCTCCTACAATGAGCAGTTCTTC. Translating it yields CAVDPGSSYNEQFF.

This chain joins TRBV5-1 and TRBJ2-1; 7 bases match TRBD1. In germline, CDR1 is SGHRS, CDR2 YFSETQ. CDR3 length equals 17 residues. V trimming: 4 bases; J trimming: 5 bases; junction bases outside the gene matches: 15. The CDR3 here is CASSTRRTGQWNNEQFF. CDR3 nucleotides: TGCGCCAGCAGCACCCGACGGACAGGCCAATGGAACAATGAGCAGTTCTTC.

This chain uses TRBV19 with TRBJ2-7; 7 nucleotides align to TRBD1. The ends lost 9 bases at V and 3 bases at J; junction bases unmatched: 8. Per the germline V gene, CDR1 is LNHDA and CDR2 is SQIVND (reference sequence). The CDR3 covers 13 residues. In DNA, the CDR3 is TGTGCCAGGCCGGGACAGATAATCTACGAGCAGTACTTC. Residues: CARPGQIIYEQYF.

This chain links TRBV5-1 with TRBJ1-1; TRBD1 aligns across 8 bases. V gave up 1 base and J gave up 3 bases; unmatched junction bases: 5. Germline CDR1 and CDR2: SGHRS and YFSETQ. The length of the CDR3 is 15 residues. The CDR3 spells CASSLFQQGDTEAFF. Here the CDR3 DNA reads TGCGCCAGCAGCTTGTTTCAACAGGGGGACACTGAAGCTTTCTTT.

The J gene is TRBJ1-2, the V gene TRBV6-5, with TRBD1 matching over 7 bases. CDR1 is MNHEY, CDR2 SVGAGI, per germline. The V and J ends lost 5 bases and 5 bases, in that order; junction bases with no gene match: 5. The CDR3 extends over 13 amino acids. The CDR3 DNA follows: TGTGCCAGCAGTGAACAGGGGAGTTATGGCTACACCTTC. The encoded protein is CASSEQGSYGYTF.

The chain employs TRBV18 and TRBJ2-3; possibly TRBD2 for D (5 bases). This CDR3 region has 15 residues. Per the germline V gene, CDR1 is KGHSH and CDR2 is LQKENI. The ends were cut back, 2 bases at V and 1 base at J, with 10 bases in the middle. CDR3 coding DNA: TGTGCCAGCTCACCATTGTGGGGAGGCACAGATACGCAGTATTTT. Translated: CASSPLWGGTDTQYF.

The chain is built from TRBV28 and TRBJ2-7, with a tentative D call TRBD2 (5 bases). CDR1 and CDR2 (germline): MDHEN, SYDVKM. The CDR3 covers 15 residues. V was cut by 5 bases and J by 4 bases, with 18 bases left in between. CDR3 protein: CASSPSTDGVYEQYF. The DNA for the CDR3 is TGTGCCAGCAGTCCCTCGACGGACGGGGTATACGAGCAGTACTTC.

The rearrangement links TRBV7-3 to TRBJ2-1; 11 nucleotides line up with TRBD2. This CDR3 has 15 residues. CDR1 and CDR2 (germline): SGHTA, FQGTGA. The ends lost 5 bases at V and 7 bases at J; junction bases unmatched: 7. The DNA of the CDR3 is TGTGCCAGCAGCCCTCTAGCGGGAGGAGGGAATGAGCAGTTCTTC. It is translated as CASSPLAGGGNEQFF.

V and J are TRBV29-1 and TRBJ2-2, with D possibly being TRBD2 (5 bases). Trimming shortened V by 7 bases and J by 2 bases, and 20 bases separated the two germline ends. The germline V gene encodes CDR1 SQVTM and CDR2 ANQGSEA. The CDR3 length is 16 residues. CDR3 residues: CSASARAGGNTGELFF. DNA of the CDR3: TGCAGCGCCTCCGCTAGGGCAGGAGGAAACACCGGGGAGCTGTTTTTT.

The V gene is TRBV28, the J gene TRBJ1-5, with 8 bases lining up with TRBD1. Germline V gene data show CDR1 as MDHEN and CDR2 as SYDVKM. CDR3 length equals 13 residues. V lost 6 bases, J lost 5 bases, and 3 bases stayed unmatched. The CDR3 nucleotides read TGTGCCAGCAGCCCGACAGGGGATCAGCCCCAGCATTTT. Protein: CASSPTGDQPQHF.

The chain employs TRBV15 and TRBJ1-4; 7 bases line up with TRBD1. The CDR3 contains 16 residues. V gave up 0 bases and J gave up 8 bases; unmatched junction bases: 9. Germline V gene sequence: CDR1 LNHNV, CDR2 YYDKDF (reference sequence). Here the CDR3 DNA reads TGTGCCACCAGCAGAGACCAACAGGGGAAGGAGGAAAAACTGTTTTTT. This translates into CATSRDQQGKEEKLFF.

CDR3 nucleotides: TGTGCCAGCAGCCTACGGACAGGCCAGGGCGGGGAGCTGTTTTTT. Encoded protein: CASSLRTGQGGELFF. V and J are TRBV9 and TRBJ2-2; 7 nucleotides agree with TRBD1. CDR1 and CDR2 from the germline V gene are SGDLS and YYNGEE. This CDR3 spans 15 amino acids. The ends lost 4 bases at V and 7 bases at J; junction bases unmatched: 10.

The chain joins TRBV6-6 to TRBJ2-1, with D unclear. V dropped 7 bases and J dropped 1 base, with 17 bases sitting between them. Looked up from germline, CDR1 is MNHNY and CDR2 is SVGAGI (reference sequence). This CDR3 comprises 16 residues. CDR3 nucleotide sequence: TGTGCCAGCACCCAAAGAGAGTCACGATCCTACAATGAGCAGTTCTTC. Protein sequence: CASTQRESRSYNEQFF.